This T cell receptor (beta chain) was documented in a study of Ad26.COV2.S vaccination and SARS-CoV-2 variants. Trimming left V 8 bases short and J 9 bases short, with 11 bases between. The CDR3 has 11 amino acids. Sequenced by immunoSEQ multiplex PCR; TCRdb stores in-frame clones only, minus some. The table includes about 480,000 clones, roughly 87% detected once. As for treatment: some 20 received Ad26.COV2.S at low or high dose, single or two shots; roughly five received placebo; per-sample allocation not given. After the first vaccine or placebo injection, samples were drawn on day 63. The sequence derives from a person aged 18-65 years who received the Ad26.COV2.S COVID-19 vaccine or a placebo. The sequences come from peripheral blood, collected in a trial of Ad26.COV2.S vaccine versus placebo. V is TRBV12-3 or TRBV12-4 and J is TRBJ2-1; tentatively, D is TRBD1 (5 bases). CDR3 nucleotides: TGTGCCAGCGGGATTCAGGGTGAGCAGTTCTTC. It yields the protein CASGIQGEQFF.